This T cell receptor beta chain emerged from a study of quantifying T cell responses using KT2 cells. As for the study in general: Reverse transcription used primers in the TCR alpha and beta constant regions. Under optimum conditions, T4 ligation efficiency was estimated at more than 10%. Study outcomes and limitations: Very high KT2 spike-in numbers caused saturation in KT2 sequence detection.

V lost 3 bases and J lost 5; bases outside the gene matches: 8. The CDR3 loop spans 15 amino acids. Germline assignment: CDR1 SGHTA and CDR2 FQGTGA. With respect to this clonotype: Its cognate antigen is unknown.

KT2, a clone with a known TCR, was spiked into unfractionated PBMC. Each cDNA got a UMI-containing oligo ligated at its 3' end. First-round PCR used roughly 4 cycles and beta primers RC1.1 and RC1.2 covering TRBC1 and TRBC2. Separate processing of TCR alpha and beta chains began at the second PCR. TCRdb redid the calling of the UMI-ligation and nested PCR reads with MiXCR, one entry per CDR3 protein. This table holds fewer than 60,000 distinct CDR3 sequences, 11% found once. The chain joins TRBV7-3 to TRBJ2-3; 7 bases map to TRBD1. The source of this sequence is a human donor. Sequenced material: PBMCs spiked with cells of the T cell clone KT2. The CDR3 DNA sequence: TGTGCCAGCAGCTTCGGAGACAGGGATGGAGATACGCAGTATTTT. Its protein product is CASSFGDRDGDTQYF.